This T cell receptor beta chain was identified during a study of blood T cell repertoires in COVID-19. Only a few counts were recorded for this clone. Clones were read by immunoSEQ multiplex PCR, and TCRdb kept only the in-frame ones, dropping some. The sample consists of roughly 500,000 clones, roughly 89% of them appearing once. From germline, CDR1 is LGHDT and CDR2 YNNKEL (reference sequence). The CDR3 length is 13 residues. Trimming removed 4 bases at V and 2 bases at J, with 9 bases between. This TCR derives from a man aged 18 to 29 with COVID-19, enrolled during active disease. Input material: peripheral blood. This chain joins TRBV3-1 (or the pseudogene TRBV3-2) and TRBJ2-7; D might be TRBD2 (6 bases). CDR3 nucleotides: TGTGCCAGCAGCCCTAGGGAGGCCTACGAGCAGTACTTC. Translation: CASSPREAYEQYF.